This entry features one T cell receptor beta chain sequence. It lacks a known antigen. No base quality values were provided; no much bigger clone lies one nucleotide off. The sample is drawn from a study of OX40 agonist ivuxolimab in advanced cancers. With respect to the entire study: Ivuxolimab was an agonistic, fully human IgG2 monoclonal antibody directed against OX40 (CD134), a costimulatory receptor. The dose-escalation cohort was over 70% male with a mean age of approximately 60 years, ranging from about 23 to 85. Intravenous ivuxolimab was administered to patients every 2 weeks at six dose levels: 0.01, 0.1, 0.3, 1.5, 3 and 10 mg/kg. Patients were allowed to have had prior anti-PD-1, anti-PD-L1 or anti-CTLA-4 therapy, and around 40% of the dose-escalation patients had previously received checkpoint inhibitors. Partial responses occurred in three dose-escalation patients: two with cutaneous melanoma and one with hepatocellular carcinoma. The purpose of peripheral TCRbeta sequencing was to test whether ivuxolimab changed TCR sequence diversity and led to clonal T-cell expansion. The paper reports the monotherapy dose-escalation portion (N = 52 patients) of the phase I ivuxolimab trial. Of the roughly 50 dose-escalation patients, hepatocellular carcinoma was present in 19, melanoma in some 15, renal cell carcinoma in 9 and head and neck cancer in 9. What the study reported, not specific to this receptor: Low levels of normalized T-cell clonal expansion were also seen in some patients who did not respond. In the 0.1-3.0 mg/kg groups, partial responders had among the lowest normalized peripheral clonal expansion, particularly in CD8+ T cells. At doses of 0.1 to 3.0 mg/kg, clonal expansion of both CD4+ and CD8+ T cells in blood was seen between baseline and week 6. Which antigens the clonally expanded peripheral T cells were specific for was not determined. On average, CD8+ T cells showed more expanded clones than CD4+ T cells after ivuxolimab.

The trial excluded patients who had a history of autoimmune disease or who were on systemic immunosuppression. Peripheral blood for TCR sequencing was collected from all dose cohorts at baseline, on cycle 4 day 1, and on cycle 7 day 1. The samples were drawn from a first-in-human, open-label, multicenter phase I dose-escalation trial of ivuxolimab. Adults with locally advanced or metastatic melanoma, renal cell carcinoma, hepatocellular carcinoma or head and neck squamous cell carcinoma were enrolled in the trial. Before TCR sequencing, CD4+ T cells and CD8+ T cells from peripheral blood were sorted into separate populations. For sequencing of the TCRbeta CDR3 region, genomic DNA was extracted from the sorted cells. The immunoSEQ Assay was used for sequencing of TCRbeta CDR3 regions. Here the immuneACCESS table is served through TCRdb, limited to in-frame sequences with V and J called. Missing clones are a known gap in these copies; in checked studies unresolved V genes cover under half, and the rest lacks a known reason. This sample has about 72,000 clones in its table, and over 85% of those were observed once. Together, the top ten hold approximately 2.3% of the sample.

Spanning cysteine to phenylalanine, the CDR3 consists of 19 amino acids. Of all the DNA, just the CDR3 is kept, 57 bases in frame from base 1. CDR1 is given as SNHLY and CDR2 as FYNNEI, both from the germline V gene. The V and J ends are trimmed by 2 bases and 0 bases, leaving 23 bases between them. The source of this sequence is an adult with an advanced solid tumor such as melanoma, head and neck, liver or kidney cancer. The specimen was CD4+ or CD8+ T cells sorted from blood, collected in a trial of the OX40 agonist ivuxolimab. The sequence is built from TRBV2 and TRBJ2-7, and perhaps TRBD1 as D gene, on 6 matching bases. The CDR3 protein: CASSETTAWGRSTSYEQYF. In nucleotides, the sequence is TGTGCCAGCAGTGAAACAACAGCATGGGGGCGTTCTACCTCCTACGAGCAGTACTTC.